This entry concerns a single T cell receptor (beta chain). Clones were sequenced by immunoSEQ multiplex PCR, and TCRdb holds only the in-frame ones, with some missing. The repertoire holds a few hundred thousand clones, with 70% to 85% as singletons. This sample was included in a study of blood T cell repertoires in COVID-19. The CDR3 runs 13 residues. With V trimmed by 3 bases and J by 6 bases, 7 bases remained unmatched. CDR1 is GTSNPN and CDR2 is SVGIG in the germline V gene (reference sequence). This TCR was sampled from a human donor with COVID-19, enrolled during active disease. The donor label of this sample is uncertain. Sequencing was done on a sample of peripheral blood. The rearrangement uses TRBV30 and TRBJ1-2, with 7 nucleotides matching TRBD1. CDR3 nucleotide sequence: TGTGCCTGGAGCGTCAGGGGGTTCCATGGCTACACCTTC. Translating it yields CAWSVRGFHGYTF.